This record covers a single T cell receptor beta chain. Antigen unknown. The data are from a study of T cells in localized non-small cell lung cancer. The study, taken as a whole, reports: The study linked higher blood T cell density to longer overall survival.

The CDR3 loop spans 15 amino acids. Trimming cost V 0 bases and J 9 bases, with 15 bases left between them. Per the germline V gene, CDR1 is MNHNY and CDR2 is SVGAGI (reference sequence). Profiling relied on immunoSEQ multiplex PCR, and the TCRdb table lists in-frame clones only, not all of them. The table has about 36,000 clones, 87% seen once. The TCR originated in a woman aged 40-75 years with stage I lung adenocarcinoma. The chain is built from TRBV6-6 and TRBJ2-1; D is uncertain. The sequences come from peripheral blood, collected before any cancer treatment. Here the CDR3 DNA reads TGTGCCAGCAGTTACTCATCGCAGGTATTACCTGAGCAGTTCTTC. Its protein is CASSYSSQVLPEQFF.